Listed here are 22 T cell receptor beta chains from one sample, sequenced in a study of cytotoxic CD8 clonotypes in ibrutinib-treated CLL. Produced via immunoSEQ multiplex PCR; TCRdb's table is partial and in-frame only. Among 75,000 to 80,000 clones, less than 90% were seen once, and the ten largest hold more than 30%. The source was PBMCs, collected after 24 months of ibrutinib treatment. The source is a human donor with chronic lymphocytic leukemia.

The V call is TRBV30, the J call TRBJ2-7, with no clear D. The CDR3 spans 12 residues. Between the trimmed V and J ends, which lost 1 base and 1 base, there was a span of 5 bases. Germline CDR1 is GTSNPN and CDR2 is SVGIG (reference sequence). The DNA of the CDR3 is TGTGCCTGGAGTGGCGTATCCTACGAGCAGTACTTC. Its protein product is CAWSGVSYEQYF.

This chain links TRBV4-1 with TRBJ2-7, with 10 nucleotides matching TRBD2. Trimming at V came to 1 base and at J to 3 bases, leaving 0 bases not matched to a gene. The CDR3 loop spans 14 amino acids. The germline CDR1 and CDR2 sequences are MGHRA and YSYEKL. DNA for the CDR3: TGCGCCAGCAGCCAAGGGACTAGCGGCTACGAGCAGTACTTC. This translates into CASSQGTSGYEQYF.

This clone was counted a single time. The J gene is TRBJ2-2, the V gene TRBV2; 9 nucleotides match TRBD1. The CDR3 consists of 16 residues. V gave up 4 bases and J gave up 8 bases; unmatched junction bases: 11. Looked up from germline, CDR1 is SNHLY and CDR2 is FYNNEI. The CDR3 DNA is TGTGCCAGCAGTGCGGGTGGGACAGGGCGAGGTGGGGAGCTGTTTTTT. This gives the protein CASSAGGTGRGGELFF.

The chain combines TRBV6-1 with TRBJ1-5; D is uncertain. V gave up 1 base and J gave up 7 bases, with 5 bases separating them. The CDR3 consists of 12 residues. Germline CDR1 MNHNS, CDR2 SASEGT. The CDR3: CASSEVPQPQHF. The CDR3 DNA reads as TGTGCCAGCAGTGAAGTTCCCCAGCCCCAGCATTTT.

The CDR3 DNA follows: TGTGCCAGCAGCGAGGAAAGGGGCTCCTACGAGCAGTACTTC. It yields the protein CASSEERGSYEQYF. This chain links TRBV2 with TRBJ2-7; tentatively, D is TRBD1 (5 bases). Trimming shortened V by 6 bases and J by 0 bases, and 12 bases separated the two germline ends. Germline lookup yields CDR1 SNHLY and CDR2 FYNNEI. CDR3 size: 14 residues. Full variable domain (outside the CDR3, taken from reference TRBV2 and TRBJ2-7): EPEVTQTPSHQVTQMGQEVILRCVPISNHLYFYWYRQILGQKVEFLVSFYNNEISEKSEIFDDQFSVERPDGSNFTLKIRSTKLEDSAMYFCASSEERGSYEQYFGPGTRLTVT.

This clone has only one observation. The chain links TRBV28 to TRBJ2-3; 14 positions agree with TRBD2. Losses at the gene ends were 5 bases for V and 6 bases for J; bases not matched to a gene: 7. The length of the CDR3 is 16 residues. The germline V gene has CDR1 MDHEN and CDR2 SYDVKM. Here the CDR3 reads CASSGGTSGRRDTQYF. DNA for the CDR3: TGTGCCAGCAGTGGGGGGACTAGCGGGAGAAGGGATACGCAGTATTTT.

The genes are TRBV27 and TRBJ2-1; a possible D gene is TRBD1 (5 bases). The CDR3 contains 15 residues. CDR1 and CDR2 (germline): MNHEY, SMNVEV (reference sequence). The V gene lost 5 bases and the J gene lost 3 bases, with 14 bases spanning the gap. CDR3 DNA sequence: TGTGCCAGCAGTAATCCTTGGGGCGGCTACAATGAGCAGTTCTTC. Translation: CASSNPWGGYNEQFF.

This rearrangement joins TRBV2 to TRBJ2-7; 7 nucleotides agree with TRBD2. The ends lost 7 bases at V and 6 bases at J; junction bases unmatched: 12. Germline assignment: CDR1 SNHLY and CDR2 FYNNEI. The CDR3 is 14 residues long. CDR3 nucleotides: TGTGCCAGCATGCATTCGGGGGGAGGGTCCGAGCAGTACTTC. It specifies CASMHSGGGSEQYF. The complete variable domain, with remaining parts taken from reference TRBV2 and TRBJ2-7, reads EPEVTQTPSHQVTQMGQEVILRCVPISNHLYFYWYRQILGQKVEFLVSFYNNEISEKSEIFDDQFSVERPDGSNFTLKIRSTKLEDSAMYFCASMHSGGGSEQYFGPGTRLTVT.

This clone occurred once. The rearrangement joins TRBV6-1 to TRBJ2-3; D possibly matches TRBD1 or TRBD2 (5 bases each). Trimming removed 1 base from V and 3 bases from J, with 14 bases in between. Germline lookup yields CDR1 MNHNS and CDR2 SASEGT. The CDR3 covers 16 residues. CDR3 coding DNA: TGTGCCAGCAGTGAAGGGACCGGGGCAGGGACAGATACGCAGTATTTT. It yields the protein CASSEGTGAGTDTQYF.

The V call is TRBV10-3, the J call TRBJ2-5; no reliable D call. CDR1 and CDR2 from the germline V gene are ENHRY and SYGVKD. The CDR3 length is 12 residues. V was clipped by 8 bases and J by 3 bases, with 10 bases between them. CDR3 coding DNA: TGTGCCATCGCCCCTGACGAAGAGACCCAGTACTTC. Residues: CAIAPDEETQYF.

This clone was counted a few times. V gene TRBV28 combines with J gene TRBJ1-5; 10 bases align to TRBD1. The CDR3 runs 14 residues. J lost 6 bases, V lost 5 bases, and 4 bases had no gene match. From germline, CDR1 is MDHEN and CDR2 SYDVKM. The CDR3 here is CASSDRGPGQPQHF. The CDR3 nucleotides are TGTGCCAGCAGTGACAGGGGGCCCGGTCAGCCCCAGCATTTT.

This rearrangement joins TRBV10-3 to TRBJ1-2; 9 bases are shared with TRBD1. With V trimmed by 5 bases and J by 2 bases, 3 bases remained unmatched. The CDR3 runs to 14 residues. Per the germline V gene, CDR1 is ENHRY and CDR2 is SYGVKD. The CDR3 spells CAISSDRGNYGYTF. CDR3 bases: TGTGCCATCAGTTCAGACAGGGGGAACTATGGCTACACCTTC.

In nucleotides, the CDR3 is TGTGCCAGCAGCTTAATCGACAGTTCTCTGCCTTATAGCAATCAGCCCCAGCATTTT. Its translation: CASSLIDSSLPYSNQPQHF. The rearrangement joins TRBV5-8 to TRBJ1-5; TRBD1 might be the D (5 bases). Germline V gene lookup returns CDR1 SGHTS and CDR2 YDEGEE. The CDR3 spans 19 residues. The ends were cut back, 2 bases at V and 0 bases at J, with 21 bases in the middle.

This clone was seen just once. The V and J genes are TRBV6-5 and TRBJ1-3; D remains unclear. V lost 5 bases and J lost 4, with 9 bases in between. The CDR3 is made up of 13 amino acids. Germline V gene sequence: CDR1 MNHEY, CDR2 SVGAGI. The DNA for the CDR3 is TGTGCCAGCAGTCCCCCGGCGGGAAACACCATATATTTT. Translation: CASSPPAGNTIYF.

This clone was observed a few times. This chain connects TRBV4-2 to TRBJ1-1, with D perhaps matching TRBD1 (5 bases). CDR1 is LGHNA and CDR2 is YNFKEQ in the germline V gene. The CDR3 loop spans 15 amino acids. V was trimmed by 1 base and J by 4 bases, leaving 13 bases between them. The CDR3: CASSQGDGRGTEAFF. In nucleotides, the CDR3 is TGTGCCAGCAGCCAAGGTGACGGGAGGGGCACTGAAGCTTTCTTT.

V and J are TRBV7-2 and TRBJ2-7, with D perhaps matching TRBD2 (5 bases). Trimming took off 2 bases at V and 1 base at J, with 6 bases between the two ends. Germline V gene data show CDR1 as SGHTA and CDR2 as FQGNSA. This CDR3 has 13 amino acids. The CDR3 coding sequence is TGTGCCAGCAGCTTACGGGGATCCTACGAGCAGTACTTC. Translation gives CASSLRGSYEQYF. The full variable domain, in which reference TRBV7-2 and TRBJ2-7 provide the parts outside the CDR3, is GAGVSQSPSNKVTEKGKDVELRCDPISGHTALYWYRQSLGQGLEFLIYFQGNSAPDKSGLPSDRFSAERTGGSVSTLTIQRTQQEDSAVYLCASSLRGSYEQYFGPGTRLTVT.

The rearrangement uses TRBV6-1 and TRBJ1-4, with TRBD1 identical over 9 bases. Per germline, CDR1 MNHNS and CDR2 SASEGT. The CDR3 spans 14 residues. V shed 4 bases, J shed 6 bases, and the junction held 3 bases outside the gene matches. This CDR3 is CASSARDRDEKLFF. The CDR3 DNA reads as TGTGCCAGCAGTGCCCGGGACAGGGATGAAAAACTGTTTTTT.

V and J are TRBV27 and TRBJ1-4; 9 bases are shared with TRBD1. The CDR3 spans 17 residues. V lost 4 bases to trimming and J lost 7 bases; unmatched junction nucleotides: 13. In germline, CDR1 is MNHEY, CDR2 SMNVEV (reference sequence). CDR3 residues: CASSSPGQGGRVEKLFF. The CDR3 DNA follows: TGTGCCAGCAGTTCTCCGGGACAGGGCGGCCGGGTTGAAAAACTGTTTTTT.

This CDR3 reads CASSLGDTYEQYF. The CDR3 nucleotides are TGTGCCAGCAGCTTAGGAGATACCTACGAGCAGTACTTC. V and J are TRBV13 and TRBJ2-7; D unresolved. In germline, CDR1 is PRHDT, CDR2 FYEKMQ (reference sequence). This CDR3 comprises 13 residues. Deletions cut 0 bases from V and 2 bases from J, with 5 bases between.

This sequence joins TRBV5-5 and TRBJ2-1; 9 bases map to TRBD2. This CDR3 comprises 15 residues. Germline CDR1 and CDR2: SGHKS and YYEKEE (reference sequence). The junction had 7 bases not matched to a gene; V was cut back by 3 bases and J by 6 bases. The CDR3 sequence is CASSWTSASLNEQFF. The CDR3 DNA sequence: TGTGCCAGCAGCTGGACTAGCGCGAGCCTCAATGAGCAGTTCTTC. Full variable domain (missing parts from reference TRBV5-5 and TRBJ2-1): DAGVTQSPTHLIKTRGQQVTLRCSPISGHKSVSWYQQVLGQGPQFIFQYYEKEERGRGNFPDRFSARQFPNYSSELNVNALLLGDSALYLCASSWTSASLNEQFFGPGTRLTVL.

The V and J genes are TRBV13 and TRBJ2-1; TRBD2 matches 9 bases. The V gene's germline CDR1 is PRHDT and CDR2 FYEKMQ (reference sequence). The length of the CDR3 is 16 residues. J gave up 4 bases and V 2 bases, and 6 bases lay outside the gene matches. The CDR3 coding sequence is TGTGCCAGCAGCTTATACGCGGGAGGGCCTTACAATGAGCAGTTCTTC. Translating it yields CASSLYAGGPYNEQFF. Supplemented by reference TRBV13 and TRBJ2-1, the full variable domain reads AAGVIQSPRHLIKEKRETATLKCYPIPRHDTVYWYQQGPGQDPQFLISFYEKMQSDKGSIPDRFSAQQFSDYHSELNMSSLELGDSALYFCASSLYAGGPYNEQFFGPGTRLTVL.

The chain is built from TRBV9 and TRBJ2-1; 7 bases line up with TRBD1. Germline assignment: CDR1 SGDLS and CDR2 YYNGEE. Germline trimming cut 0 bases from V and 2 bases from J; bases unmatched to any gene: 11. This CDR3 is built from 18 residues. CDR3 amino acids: CASSVAPTGAFPYNEQFF. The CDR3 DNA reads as TGTGCCAGCAGCGTAGCCCCTACAGGGGCATTCCCCTACAATGAGCAGTTCTTC.